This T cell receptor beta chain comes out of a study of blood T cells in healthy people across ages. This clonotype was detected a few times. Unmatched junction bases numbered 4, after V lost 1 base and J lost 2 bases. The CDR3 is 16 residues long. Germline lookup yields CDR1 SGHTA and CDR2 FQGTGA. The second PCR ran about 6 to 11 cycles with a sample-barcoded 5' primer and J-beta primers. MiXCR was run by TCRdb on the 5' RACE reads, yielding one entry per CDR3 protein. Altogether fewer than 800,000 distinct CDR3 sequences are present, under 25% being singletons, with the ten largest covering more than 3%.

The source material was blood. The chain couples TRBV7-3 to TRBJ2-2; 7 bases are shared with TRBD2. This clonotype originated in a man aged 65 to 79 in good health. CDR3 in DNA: TGTGCCAGCAGCTTAAGACTAGCTCTAAACACCGGGGAGCTGTTTTTT. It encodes CASSLRLALNTGELFF.